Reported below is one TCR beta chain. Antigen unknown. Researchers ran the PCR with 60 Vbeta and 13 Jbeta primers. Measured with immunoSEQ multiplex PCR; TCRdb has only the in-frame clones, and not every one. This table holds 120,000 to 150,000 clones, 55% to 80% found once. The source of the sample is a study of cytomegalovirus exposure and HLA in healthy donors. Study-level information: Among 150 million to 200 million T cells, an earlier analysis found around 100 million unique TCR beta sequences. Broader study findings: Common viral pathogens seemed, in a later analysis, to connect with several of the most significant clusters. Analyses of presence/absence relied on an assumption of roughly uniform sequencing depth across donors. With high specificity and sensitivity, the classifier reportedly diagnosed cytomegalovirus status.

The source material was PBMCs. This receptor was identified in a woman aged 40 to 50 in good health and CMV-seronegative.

For the CDR3, the DNA is TGTGCCAGTTACAGCGCAGGGACCGGGGAGCTGTTTTTT. Translated, it gives CASYSAGTGELFF. V and J are TRBV7-2 and TRBJ2-2; TRBD1 is a possible D gene (5 bases). The germline CDR1 and CDR2 sequences are SGHTA and FQGNSA. Trimming shortened V by 9 bases and J by 5 bases, and 13 bases separated the two germline ends. The CDR3 totals 13 residues.